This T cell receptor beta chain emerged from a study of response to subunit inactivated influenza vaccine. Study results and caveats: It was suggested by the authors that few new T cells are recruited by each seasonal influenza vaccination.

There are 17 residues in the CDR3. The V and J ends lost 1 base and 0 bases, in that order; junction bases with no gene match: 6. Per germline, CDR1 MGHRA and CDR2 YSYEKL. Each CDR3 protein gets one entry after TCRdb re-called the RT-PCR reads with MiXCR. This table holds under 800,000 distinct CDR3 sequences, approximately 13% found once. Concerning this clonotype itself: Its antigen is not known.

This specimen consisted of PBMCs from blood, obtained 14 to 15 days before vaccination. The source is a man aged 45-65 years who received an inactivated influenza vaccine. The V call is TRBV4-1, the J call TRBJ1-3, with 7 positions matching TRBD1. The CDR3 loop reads CASSQGGQVLSGNTIYF. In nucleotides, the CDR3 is TGCGCCAGCAGCCAAGGCGGACAGGTCCTCTCTGGAAACACCATATATTTT.